Listed here are 11 T cell receptor beta chains from one sample, sequenced in a study of CD8 T cells in ankylosing spondylitis. A single record per CDR3 protein comes from TCRdb applying MiXCR to the 5' RACE reads. This sample has some 270,000 distinct CDR3 sequences, with 18% found just once. Sequencing input: blood, either unsorted or a sorted T cell fraction (not recorded which). The receptor source for this set is a male donor with ankylosing spondylitis or in good health (not recorded which).

This clonotype was seen only a few times. The V gene is TRBV12-3 or TRBV12-4, the J gene TRBJ2-3; a weak D match, TRBD1 (6 bases). The CDR3 runs 15 residues. Trimming shortened V by 6 bases and J by 3 bases, and 16 bases separated the two germline ends. The CDR3 protein is CASSPQGPTTDTQYF. The CDR3 region has the DNA TGTGCCAGCAGCCCCCAGGGGCCCACGACAGATACGCAGTATTTT.

This clonotype was picked up one time. CDR3 nucleotide sequence: TGTGCCAGCAGCTTCTCGGACAGGATTGTCGAAAAACTGTTTTTT. Protein product: CASSFSDRIVEKLFF. This chain links TRBV7-2 with TRBJ1-4; 7 bases map to TRBD1. The CDR3 runs 15 residues. Germline V gene data show CDR1 as SGHTA and CDR2 as FQGNSA. V gave up 3 bases and J gave up 8 bases; unmatched junction bases: 9.

The chain recombines TRBV20-1 with TRBJ2-5; TRBD1 is a possible D gene (5 bases). Trimming stripped 5 bases from V and 5 bases from J, with 27 bases between. CDR3 size: 17 residues. Germline V lookup: CDR1 DFQATT, CDR2 SNEGSKA (reference sequence). CDR3 DNA sequence: TGCAGTGCTTTAGTCAGGGCCCTAGACCAGACGCTGGAGACCCAGTACTTC. This encodes CSALVRALDQTLETQYF.

This clonotype was recorded once. V and J are TRBV5-1 and TRBJ2-2; D unresolved. CDR1 and CDR2 from the germline V gene are SGHRS and YFSETQ. The CDR3 is made up of 13 amino acids. V lost 0 bases and J 6 bases, leaving 6 bases between the germline ends. The CDR3 DNA reads as TGCGCCAGCAGCTTGGAACTCGCCGGGGAGCTGTTTTTT. Translating gives CASSLELAGELFF.

Only a few counts were recorded for this clonotype. This chain joins TRBV7-8 and TRBJ1-4, with 8 bases matching TRBD1. The CDR3 runs to 17 residues. V lost 2 bases, J lost 8 bases, and 13 bases stayed unmatched. Per the germline V gene, CDR1 is SGHVS and CDR2 is FQNEAQ. CDR3 residues: CASSLQQGDLPYEKLFF. CDR3 DNA sequence: TGTGCCAGCAGCTTACAACAGGGGGACTTACCCTACGAAAAACTGTTTTTT.

Only a few counts were recorded for this clonotype. This chain uses TRBV12-3 or TRBV12-4 with TRBJ2-2; D is undetermined. The ends were cut back, 3 bases at V and 2 bases at J, with 7 bases in the middle. There are 14 residues in the CDR3. CDR3 nucleotides: TGTGCCAGCAGTTTGGCAGGAAACACCGGGGAGCTGTTTTTT. Its protein product is CASSLAGNTGELFF.

This clonotype has at least ten counts. The V gene is TRBV4-1, the J gene TRBJ1-4; D is perhaps TRBD1 (6 bases). In germline, CDR1 is MGHRA, CDR2 YSYEKL. Deletions cut 0 bases from V and 7 bases from J, with 6 bases between. CDR3 length: 13 residues. In DNA form, the CDR3 reads TGCGCCAGCAGCCAAGAACAGGGTGAAAAACTGTTTTTT. Residues: CASSQEQGEKLFF.

The gene calls are TRBV7-9 and TRBJ1-1; 9 bases line up with TRBD1. The germline V gene encodes CDR1 SEHNR and CDR2 FQNEAQ (reference sequence). This CDR3 region has 16 residues. V shed 1 base, J shed 5 bases, and the junction held 8 bases outside the gene matches. DNA for the CDR3: TGTGCCAGCAGCTTAGACCTGTACAGGGGGCCTACTGAAGCTTTCTTT. Translation gives CASSLDLYRGPTEAFF.

The chain uses TRBV27 and TRBJ2-3, with TRBD2 matching over 7 bases. The CDR3 covers 15 residues. V gave up 3 bases and J gave up 5 bases; unmatched junction bases: 8. The germline CDR1 and CDR2 sequences are MNHEY and SMNVEV (reference sequence). CDR3 protein: CASSFGGGQIDTQYF. The CDR3 DNA is TGTGCCAGCAGTTTTGGGGGAGGGCAAATAGATACGCAGTATTTT.

The chain joins TRBV29-1 to TRBJ2-5; D ambiguous. The germline CDR1 and CDR2 sequences are SQVTM and ANQGSEA. This CDR3 comprises 12 residues. Between the trimmed V and J ends, which lost 0 bases and 5 bases, there was a span of 7 bases. The CDR3 DNA follows: TGCAGCGTTGAAGATCGACGGGAGACCCAGTACTTC. The encoded protein is CSVEDRRETQYF.

The rearrangement links TRBV12-3 or TRBV12-4 to TRBJ2-1, with D maybe TRBD1 (6 bases). The length of the CDR3 is 15 residues. The V end was cut by 0 bases, the J end by 5 bases, with 11 bases between. CDR3: CASSLAPTGHNEQFF. The DNA for the CDR3 is TGTGCCAGCAGTTTAGCCCCAACAGGGCACAATGAGCAGTTCTTC.